This T cell receptor (beta chain) was captured by sequencing in a study of blood T cell repertoires in COVID-19. In the study overall: Sites across the United States, Italy and Spain contributed samples from acute and convalescent COVID-19. T cells, B-cell-depleted T cells, or PBMCs supplied cDNA or gDNA.

As originally analysed: Amplifying reference gene primers gave estimates of nucleated cell counts. Clones were read by immunoSEQ multiplex PCR, and TCRdb kept only the in-frame ones, dropping some. Clone size and the V and J calls come from that table; the DNA yielded D and trimming. The sample lists under 200,000 clones, roughly 80% occurring once. This clone was seen more than once but under ten times. The junction had 5 bases not matched to a gene; V was cut back by 1 base and J by 5 bases. CDR3 length: 14 amino acids. Germline V CDR1 and CDR2: LNHNV, YYDKDF (reference sequence). The TCR originated in a human donor with acute or convalescent COVID-19. The donor label of this sample is uncertain. The sequenced sample consisted of peripheral blood. V and J are TRBV15 and TRBJ2-7, with 7 bases fitting TRBD1. The CDR3 region is CATSRVRTGHEQYF. In nucleotides, the CDR3 is TGTGCCACCAGCAGAGTGAGGACAGGCCACGAGCAGTACTTC.